This T cell receptor (beta chain) was identified in a study of OX40 agonist ivuxolimab in advanced cancers. Study results and caveats: Within 6 weeks, CD4+ and CD8+ blood T cells expanded clonally at 0.1 to 3.0 mg/kg. Low clonal expansion, among the lowest seen, marked partial responders at 0.1-3.0 mg/kg. CD8+ T cells were the subset that, on average, had more expanded clones than CD4+. Antigen specificity remained undetermined for the expanded peripheral T cells.

On this clone: The antigen is unknown.

Only in-frame clones appear in the TCRdb table, and some are missing; sequencing was by immunoSEQ multiplex PCR. Here the sample spans around 60,000 clones, about 90% being singletons. The sequenced sample was CD4+ or CD8+ T cells sorted from blood, obtained in a trial of the OX40 agonist ivuxolimab. This receptor was taken from an adult with an advanced solid tumor such as melanoma, head and neck, liver or kidney cancer.

CDR3 sequence reads: CASTPGQGEHGYTF. The CDR3 nucleotides read TGTGCCAGCACTCCGGGACAGGGAGAACATGGCTACACCTTC. The rearrangement uses TRBV7-9 and TRBJ1-2; 9 bases line up with TRBD1. The germline V gene has CDR1 SEHNR and CDR2 FQNEAQ (reference sequence). The CDR3 spans 14 residues. J gave up 6 bases and V 7 bases, and 9 bases lay outside the gene matches.